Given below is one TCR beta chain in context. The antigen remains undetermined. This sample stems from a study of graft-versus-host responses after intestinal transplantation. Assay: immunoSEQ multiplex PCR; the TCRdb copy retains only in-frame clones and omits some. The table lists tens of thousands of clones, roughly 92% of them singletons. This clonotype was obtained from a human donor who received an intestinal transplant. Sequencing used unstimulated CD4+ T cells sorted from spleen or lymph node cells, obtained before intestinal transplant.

The CDR3 nucleotides read TGCACCAGCAGCCAAGATAGGCCTAGCGGGAGGGGCACAGATACGCAGTATTTT. Protein sequence: CTSSQDRPSGRGTDTQYF. The rearrangement links TRBV1 to TRBJ2-3; the table's D gene call, TRBD2, was not cross checked with the DNA. TRBV1 is deemed a pseudogene. The CDR3 spans 18 residues.